What follows are 20 T cell receptor beta chains derived from one specimen sequenced in a study of T cell changes during pregnancy in multiple sclerosis. Here immunoSEQ multiplex PCR was the method, and the copy in TCRdb shows in-frame clones only, minus some. The data contain tens of thousands of clones, roughly 86% of them seen just once; the ten biggest clones take up approximately 7.9%. The sample in question was CD8+ T cells from peripheral blood mononuclear cells, obtained before pregnancy. The receptors were gathered from a female donor with multiple sclerosis, enrolled in a pregnancy study.

The chain recombines TRBV13 with TRBJ2-7; TRBD1 might be the D (5 bases). The CDR3 extends over 17 amino acids. CDR1 is PRHDT and CDR2 is FYEKMQ in the germline V gene (reference sequence). V lost 4 bases, J lost 6 bases, and 25 bases lay in between. In nucleotides, the CDR3 is TGTGCCAGCAGCTCAGCCTCCTCAGGGTCACTGGGTACCGAGCAGTACTTC. Translation: CASSSASSGSLGTEQYF.

The rearrangement uses TRBV4-3 and TRBJ1-4; 7 bases fit TRBD1. The CDR3 covers 15 residues. Germline CDR1 and CDR2: LGHNA and YSLEER. Trimming cost V 0 bases and J 8 bases; bases outside gene matches: 6. This CDR3 reads CASSQDQGQREKLFF. DNA of the CDR3: TGCGCCAGCAGCCAAGATCAGGGACAGCGGGAAAAACTGTTTTTT.

The rearrangement uses TRBV4-3 and TRBJ2-1; 11 bases align to TRBD2. In germline, CDR1 is LGHNA, CDR2 YSLEER. The CDR3 covers 17 residues. The V segment lost 1 base and the J segment 9 bases; nucleotides outside the gene matches: 11. The CDR3 here is CASSQGSGGAIWSEQFF. The CDR3 DNA follows: TGCGCCAGCAGCCAAGGTAGCGGGGGGGCGATTTGGTCTGAGCAGTTCTTC.

This chain uses TRBV7-8 with TRBJ2-1; tentatively, D is TRBD1 (6 bases). V lost 5 bases and J 7 bases, leaving 21 bases between the germline ends. The germline V gene has CDR1 SGHVS and CDR2 FQNEAQ. This CDR3 has 16 amino acids. CDR3 bases: TGTGCCAGCAGCCCCATTACAGGGTGGGACACGAATGAGCAGTTCTTC. This codes for CASSPITGWDTNEQFF.

V and J are TRBV9 and TRBJ2-1; D gene unclear. Germline CDR1 and CDR2: SGDLS and YYNGEE. This CDR3 comprises 13 residues. Trimming cost V 0 bases and J 12 bases, with 13 bases left between them. The CDR3 bases are TGTGCCAGCAGCGTAGAACGGGTGTTAGGGCAGTTCTTC. As protein: CASSVERVLGQFF. Variable domain in full (rest from reference TRBV9 and TRBJ2-1): DSGVTQTPKHLITATGQRVTLRCSPRSGDLSVYWYQQSLDQGLQFLIQYYNGEERAKGNILERFSAQQFPDLHSELNLSSLELGDSALYFCASSVERVLGQFFGPGTRLTVL.

The gene calls are TRBV14 and TRBJ2-3; 7 bases are shared with TRBD2. The CDR3 consists of 15 residues. The junction had 0 bases not matched to a gene; V was cut back by 0 bases and J by 0 bases. CDR1 and CDR2 (germline): SGHDN, FVKESK. CDR3 in amino acids: CASSQELASTDTQYF. In DNA form, the CDR3 reads TGTGCCAGCAGCCAAGAACTAGCGAGCACAGATACGCAGTATTTT.

The chain combines TRBV27 with TRBJ2-7; TRBD1 might be the D (6 bases). The V and J ends lost 8 bases and 3 bases respectively, with 17 bases between them. This CDR3 has 14 amino acids. Germline CDR1 is MNHEY and CDR2 is SMNVEV (reference sequence). The CDR3 DNA reads TGTGCCAGCGAACAGGCCAGGGGTAGCTACGAGCAGTACTTC. Its translation: CASEQARGSYEQYF.

This CDR3 reads CASSTVGRANLYNEQFF. DNA for the CDR3: TGTGCCAGTAGTACCGTGGGCAGGGCGAATCTATACAATGAGCAGTTCTTC. The chain uses TRBV19 and TRBJ2-1; a weak D match, TRBD1 (5 bases). Germline lookup yields CDR1 LNHDA and CDR2 SQIVND (reference sequence). V lost 4 bases and J 4 bases, leaving 20 bases between the germline ends. The CDR3 extends over 17 amino acids.

The chain links TRBV30 to TRBJ1-6, with 8 bases lining up with TRBD1. Germline values: CDR1 GTSNPN, CDR2 SVGIG (reference sequence). The ends lost 0 bases at V and 9 bases at J; junction bases unmatched: 4. CDR3 length: 14 amino acids. In DNA, the CDR3 is TGTGCCTGGAGTGTAGGGCAGGGGGCTTCACCCCTCCACTTT. It yields the protein CAWSVGQGASPLHF.

The rearrangement joins TRBV7-3 to TRBJ2-1; 7 nucleotides align to TRBD2. Losses at the gene ends were 0 bases for V and 5 bases for J; bases not matched to a gene: 4. The CDR3 is 15 amino acids. The germline V gene encodes CDR1 SGHTA and CDR2 FQGTGA. For the CDR3, the DNA is TGTGCCAGCAGCTTAACGGGGGGGGGAAACAATGAGCAGTTCTTC. It encodes CASSLTGGGNNEQFF.

The CDR3 here is CASSLALAGGEQFF. CDR3 DNA sequence: TGTGCCAGCAGCTTAGCACTAGCGGGGGGGGAGCAGTTCTTC. This chain uses TRBV7-9 with TRBJ2-1; 13 bases are a match to TRBD2. The CDR3 has 14 amino acids. Germline V CDR1 and CDR2: SEHNR, FQNEAQ (reference sequence). Unmatched junction bases numbered 0, after V lost 0 bases and J lost 10 bases. Based on the CDR3 plus reference TRBV7-9 and TRBJ2-1, the full variable domain is DTGVSQNPRHKITKRGQNVTFRCDPISEHNRLYWYRQTLGQGPEFLTYFQNEAQLEKSRLLSDRFSAERPKGSFSTLEIQRTEQGDSAMYLCASSLALAGGEQFFGPGTRLTVL.

The J gene is TRBJ2-2, the V gene TRBV7-3; perhaps D is TRBD1 or TRBD2 (5 bases each). The CDR3 runs to 13 residues. Germline V lookup: CDR1 SGHTA, CDR2 FQGTGA. Trimming removed 10 bases from V and 4 bases from J, with 13 bases in between. The CDR3 here is CANRRSGTGELFF. The CDR3 DNA sequence: TGTGCCAACAGGAGGAGCGGCACCGGGGAGCTGTTTTTT.

This clone ranks as large. The chain is built from TRBV30 and TRBJ1-2; D uncertain. The CDR3 length is 12 residues. Trimming left V 0 bases short and J 7 bases short, with 9 bases between. Germline-derived CDR1 and CDR2 are GTSNPN and SVGIG (reference sequence). The CDR3 DNA reads as TGTGCCTGGAGTGTAGTTGAGGGTGGCTACACCTTC. Protein: CAWSVVEGGYTF.

This chain uses TRBV7-3 with TRBJ2-2; 7 bases are shared with TRBD1. With V trimmed by 5 bases and J by 0 bases, 9 bases remained unmatched. This CDR3 has 17 amino acids. Germline-derived CDR1 and CDR2 are SGHTA and FQGTGA. CDR3 bases: TGTGCCAGCAGCCAAGACAGGGAGCGTACGAACACCGGGGAGCTGTTTTTT. This codes for CASSQDRERTNTGELFF.

The rearrangement uses TRBV28 and TRBJ2-1, with TRBD2 as a possible D gene (6 bases). The CDR3 has 15 residues. V dropped 5 bases and J dropped 8 bases, with 19 bases sitting between them. Germline V lookup: CDR1 MDHEN, CDR2 SYDVKM. The CDR3, as DNA: TGTGCCAGCAGTCTCCGGGGGAGGAATATCTATGAGCAGTTCTTC. It specifies CASSLRGRNIYEQFF.

The chain employs TRBV7-9 and TRBJ2-5; unclear D gene. V was pared by 2 bases and J by 1 base, with 5 bases between. Germline values: CDR1 SEHNR, CDR2 FQNEAQ (reference sequence). This CDR3 is 13 amino acids long. Written as DNA, the CDR3 is TGTGCCAGCAGCTTAACATTCCAAGAGACCCAGTACTTC. Encoded protein: CASSLTFQETQYF.

This clone has just one count. This chain uses TRBV2 with TRBJ1-1; 10 nucleotides match TRBD1. CDR1 and CDR2 (germline): SNHLY, FYNNEI. The ends lost 0 bases at V and 2 bases at J; junction bases unmatched: 9. The CDR3 has 18 residues. Written as DNA, the CDR3 is TGTGCCAGCAGTGAAGCGCTTAGGACAGGGGGAATAAACACTGAAGCTTTCTTT. Amino acids: CASSEALRTGGINTEAFF.

V gene TRBV5-3 combines with J gene TRBJ1-1, with 7 bases matching TRBD1. TRBV5-3 is marked as an open reading frame, function uncertain. Trimming removed 5 bases from V and 6 bases from J; junction bases left unmatched: 7. This CDR3 has 13 amino acids. Written as DNA, the CDR3 is TGTGCCAGAAGATGTCAGGGGGTTGCTGAAGCTTTCTTT. Its protein product is CARRCQGVAEAFF.

This clone was seen more than once but under ten times. This sequence joins TRBV15 and TRBJ2-2; 8 bases match TRBD1. The CDR3 loop spans 17 amino acids. The trim removed 0 bases at V and 6 bases at J, leaving 9 bases unmatched. Looked up from germline, CDR1 is LNHNV and CDR2 is YYDKDF (reference sequence). The CDR3 DNA reads TGTGCCACCAGCAGAGAGATAGGAGGACAGGGATCCGGGGAGCTGTTTTTT. This codes for CATSREIGGQGSGELFF.

This chain uses TRBV5-1 with TRBJ2-2; 7 bases match TRBD1. With V trimmed by 2 bases and J by 3 bases, 4 bases remained unmatched. The CDR3 runs to 15 residues. Germline V gene data show CDR1 as SGHRS and CDR2 as YFSETQ. The CDR3 sequence: CASSLGDRDTGELFF. CDR3 bases: TGCGCCAGCAGCTTAGGCGACAGGGACACCGGGGAGCTGTTTTTT.